The text below deals with one TCR beta chain. This entry is derived from a study of blood T cell repertoires in COVID-19. Overall study: Acute and convalescent COVID-19 samples came from the United States, Italy and Spain. Sources were T cells, B-cell-depleted T cells, or PBMCs; the material itself was cDNA or gDNA.

The germline V gene has CDR1 SEHNR and CDR2 FQNEAQ (reference sequence). The CDR3 length is 13 residues. V lost 5 bases and J lost 7, with 15 bases in between. In the original workflow: Estimated nucleated cell counts came from reference gene primer amplification. Method: immunoSEQ multiplex PCR; TCRdb's copy keeps in-frame clones and lacks some. V, J and clone size derive from that table, while D and trimming were established from the DNA sequence. The sample lists 95,000 to 150,000 clones, over 65% seen once, with approximately 0.79% in the top ten. The TCR was taken from a human donor with acute or convalescent COVID-19. The donor label of this sample is uncertain. Sequenced input: peripheral blood. The V gene is TRBV7-9, the J gene TRBJ2-7, with D possibly being TRBD2 (6 bases). The CDR3 here is CASSAGRGSEQYF. DNA for the CDR3: TGTGCCAGCAGCGCGGGACGGGGTTCAGAGCAGTACTTC.